The entry below describes one T cell receptor (beta chain). What it recognizes is unknown. V lost 3 bases and J lost 7, with 16 bases in between. The CDR3 is made up of 14 amino acids. Germline V lookup: CDR1 SGHRS, CDR2 YFSETQ. The source of the sample is a study of shared clonotypes between healthy human individuals. General observations from the study: Generally, estimated richness proved larger in naive subsets than it did in memory subsets.

Some clones are missing from TCRdb's copy, which holds only in-frame ones; the method was immunoSEQ multiplex PCR. Of 2 million to 2.5 million clones in the sample, approximately 95% were seen once. Input material: naive CD4+ T cells from PBMCs. Subset of the sample: CD45RA+ positively selected. The rearrangement joins TRBV5-1 to TRBJ2-5; the D gene is possibly TRBD1 (6 bases). The clonotype was recovered from a man in his late teens or twenties in good health. Some clones in this sample may be carry-over from other donors' samples. DNA for the CDR3: TGCGCCAGCAGCTCCCCGGCAGGGGACGGGACCCAGTACTTC. Protein sequence: CASSSPAGDGTQYF.